This TCR beta chain was profiled in a study of T cell repertoires in cytomegalovirus infection. Across the study: Public TCR beta signatures provided an indication of both CMV infection and a matching HLA type.

TCRdb reanalysed the reads using MiXCR and keeps one entry per CDR3 protein. The sample carries roughly 320,000 distinct CDR3 sequences, about a tenth recorded once. V was trimmed by 0 bases and J by 6 bases, leaving 8 bases between them. Per the germline V gene, CDR1 is SQVTM and CDR2 is ANQGSEA. The CDR3 has 13 amino acids. This chain links TRBV29-1 with TRBJ2-2, with D unclear. The sequence derives from a human donor in good health (CMV status not recorded). Some clones in this sample may be carry-over from other donors' samples. Sequenced input: PBMCs. CDR3 DNA sequence: TGCAGCGTTGAAGATATGCAATCCGGGGAGCTGTTTTTT. It specifies CSVEDMQSGELFF.